The clone carrying this T cell receptor (beta chain) occurred once. TCRdb keeps only in-frame clones here, not all; method: immunoSEQ multiplex PCR. The table records about 8,000 clones, around nine tenths of them present only once. V lost 5 bases and J lost 1; bases outside the gene matches: 5. Germline assignment: CDR1 SEHNR and CDR2 FQNEAQ (reference sequence). The CDR3 contains 15 residues. This record belongs to a study of chemoradiotherapy in HPV16-positive cancers. Study-wide background: Candidate HPV-specific T-cell clones and common TCR motifs came from functional assays in a couple of HPV16-positive patients.

This sequence joins TRBV7-9 and TRBJ1-1; 9 bases fit TRBD1. Source: tumor tissue, taken from a patient who underwent chemoradiotherapy. The origin of this receptor is a human donor with HPV-associated anogenital cancer. CDR3 protein: CASSLDRGPNTEAFF. CDR3 bases: TGTGCCAGCAGCCTGGACAGGGGTCCGAACACTGAAGCTTTCTTT.